These T cell receptor beta chains were read from a single sample in a study of blood T cells in healthy people across ages. TCRdb independently ran MiXCR on the 5' RACE reads; one entry per CDR3 protein. This table has about 1.7 million distinct CDR3 sequences, roughly 27% appearing once. The sample comprised blood. The receptors originated from a woman aged 25 to 39 in good health. CDR3s leave out the opening cysteine and the closing phenylalanine or tryptophan. The order of the fields is V gene, J gene, CDR3 protein.

>TRBV6-1|TRBJ1-2
ASTEGAKGYT
>TRBV27|TRBJ1-6
ASGPRDSPLH
>TRBV29-1|TRBJ2-5
SVGAGVQETQY
>TRBV20-1|TRBJ2-1
SARGTRVDEQF
>TRBV7-9|TRBJ2-1
ASSYTGTSYNEQF
>TRBV12-3/TRBV12-4|TRBJ2-1
ASSRDYSEQF
>TRBV15|TRBJ1-1
ATSIGGSNTEAF
>TRBV20-1|TRBJ2-2
SARQAGGTGELF
>TRBV5-1|TRBJ2-1
ASSLNLAGGQNYNEQF
>TRBV12-3/TRBV12-4|TRBJ1-1
ASSFDGRGIPEAF
>TRBV5-1|TRBJ2-5
ASSLNRGAQETQY
>TRBV5-5|TRBJ1-4
ASSVDRTTNEKLF
>TRBV9|TRBJ1-1
ASSVEAMNTEAF
>TRBV6-2/TRBV6-3|TRBJ2-2
ANSGGYLAGELF
>TRBV7-2|TRBJ2-7
ASSRGWEYEQY
>TRBV5-1|TRBJ2-1
ASSFSPNNEQF
>TRBV7-6|TRBJ2-5
VSSPWPQETQY
>TRBV3-1|TRBJ2-1
ASSRTSGVDEQF
>TRBV10-3|TRBJ2-3
AISDLTLQGVDTQY
>TRBV5-1|TRBJ2-3
ASSWGQGGIDTQY
>TRBV7-2|TRBJ2-7
ASSPPGAKWAYEQY
>TRBV9|TRBJ1-6
AGSVGGYDSPLH
>TRBV12-3/TRBV12-4|TRBJ2-2
ANTILAGIGELF
>TRBV7-9|TRBJ2-1
ASSSMRESGHNEQF
>TRBV7-9|TRBJ2-7
ASSRHLQQYEQY
>TRBV5-1|TRBJ2-3
ASISPGGDTQY
>TRBV20-1|TRBJ2-6
SARVDSGAYVLT
>TRBV3-1|TRBJ2-5
SSSPSRGGQY
>TRBV11-2|TRBJ1-2
ASSPNNVGVYGYT
>TRBV7-2|TRBJ1-6
ASSTDRDRRSPLH
>TRBV19|TRBJ2-5
ASSNREETQY
>TRBV2|TRBJ2-7
ASNPLGGGDSYEQY
>TRBV6-5|TRBJ2-2
ASSPSRAGELF
>TRBV12-3/TRBV12-4|TRBJ1-2
VSSRTGKDGYT
>TRBV6-2/TRBV6-3|TRBJ1-5
ASSPPTGEGNQPQH
>TRBV4-3|TRBJ1-2
ASSQNTGYYGYT
>TRBV5-1|TRBJ1-2
TSSAEPGGQANYGYT
>TRBV18|TRBJ2-7
ASSPHRAGTGSVYEQY
>TRBV7-2|TRBJ1-2
ASSLELENYGYT
>TRBV12-3/TRBV12-4|TRBJ1-5
ASSRMGQNSNQPQH
>TRBV27|TRBJ2-3
ASSFLRDGGTDTQY
>TRBV27|TRBJ2-7
AGSLAGGDEQY
>TRBV15|NA
ATSPTQDQPQY
>TRBV19|TRBJ2-5
ASSEAVGWSGQETQY
>TRBV12-5|TRBJ2-7
ASGLPLGEGHEQY
>TRBV7-9|TRBJ2-1
ASSPPYRAGNEQF
>TRBV20-1|TRBJ2-1
SAGRTNNEQF
>TRBV18|TRBJ1-4
ASSAPSTGPNEKLF